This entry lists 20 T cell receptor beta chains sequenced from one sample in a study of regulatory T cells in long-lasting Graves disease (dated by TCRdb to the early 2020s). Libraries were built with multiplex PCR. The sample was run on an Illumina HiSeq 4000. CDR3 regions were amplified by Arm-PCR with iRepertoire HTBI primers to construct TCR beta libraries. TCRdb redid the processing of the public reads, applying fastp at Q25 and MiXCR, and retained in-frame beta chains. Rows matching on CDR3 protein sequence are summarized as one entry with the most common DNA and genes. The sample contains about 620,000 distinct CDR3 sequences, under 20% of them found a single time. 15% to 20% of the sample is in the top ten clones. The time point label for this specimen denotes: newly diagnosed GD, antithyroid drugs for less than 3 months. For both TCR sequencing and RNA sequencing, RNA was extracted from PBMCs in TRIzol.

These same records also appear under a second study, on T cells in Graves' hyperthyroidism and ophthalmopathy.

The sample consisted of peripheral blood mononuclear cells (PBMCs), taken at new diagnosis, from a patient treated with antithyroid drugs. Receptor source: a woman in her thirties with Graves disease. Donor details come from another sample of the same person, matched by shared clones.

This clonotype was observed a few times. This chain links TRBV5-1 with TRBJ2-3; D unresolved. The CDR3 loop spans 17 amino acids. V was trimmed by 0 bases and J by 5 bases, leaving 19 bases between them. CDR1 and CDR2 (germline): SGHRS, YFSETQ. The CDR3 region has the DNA TGCGCCAGCAGCTTGGAGGGCCAGCATATCCTCGGAGATACGCAGTATTTT. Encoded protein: CASSLEGQHILGDTQYF.

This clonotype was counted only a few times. CDR3: CSATGTPSTDTQYF. CDR3 DNA sequence: TGCAGTGCTACCGGGACCCCCAGCACAGATACGCAGTATTTT. This chain connects TRBV20-1 to TRBJ2-3, with D tentatively TRBD1 or TRBD2 (5 bases each). The CDR3 sequence is 14 residues long. Germline V lookup: CDR1 DFQATT, CDR2 SNEGSKA (reference sequence). V lost 4 bases, J lost 0 bases, and 11 bases lay in between.

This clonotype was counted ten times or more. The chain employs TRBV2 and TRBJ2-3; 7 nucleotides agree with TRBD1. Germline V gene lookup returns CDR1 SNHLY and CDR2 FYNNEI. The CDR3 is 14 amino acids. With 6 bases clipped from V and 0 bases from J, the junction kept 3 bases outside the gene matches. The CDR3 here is CASRDRTSTDTQYF. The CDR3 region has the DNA TGTGCCAGCAGGGACAGGACAAGCACAGATACGCAGTATTTT.

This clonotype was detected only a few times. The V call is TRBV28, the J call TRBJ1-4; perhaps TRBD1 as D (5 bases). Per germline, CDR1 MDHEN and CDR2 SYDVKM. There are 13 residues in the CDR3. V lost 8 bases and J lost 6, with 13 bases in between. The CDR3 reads CASAVGGYEKLFF. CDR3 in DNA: TGTGCCAGCGCCGTGGGGGGGTATGAAAAACTGTTTTTT.

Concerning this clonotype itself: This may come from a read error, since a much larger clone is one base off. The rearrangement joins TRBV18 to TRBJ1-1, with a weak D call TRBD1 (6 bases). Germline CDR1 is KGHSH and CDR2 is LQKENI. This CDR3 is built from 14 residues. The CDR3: CASSPWGGDTEASF. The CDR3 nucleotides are TGTGCCAGCTCACCATGGGGTGGGGACACTGAAGCTTCCTTT.

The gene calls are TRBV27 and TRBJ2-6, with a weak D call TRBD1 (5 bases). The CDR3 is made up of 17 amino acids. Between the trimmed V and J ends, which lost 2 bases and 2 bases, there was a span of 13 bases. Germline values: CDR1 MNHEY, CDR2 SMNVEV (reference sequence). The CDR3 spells CASSLQGETPGANVLTF. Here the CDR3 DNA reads TGTGCCAGCAGTTTACAGGGTGAGACTCCTGGGGCCAACGTCCTGACTTTC.

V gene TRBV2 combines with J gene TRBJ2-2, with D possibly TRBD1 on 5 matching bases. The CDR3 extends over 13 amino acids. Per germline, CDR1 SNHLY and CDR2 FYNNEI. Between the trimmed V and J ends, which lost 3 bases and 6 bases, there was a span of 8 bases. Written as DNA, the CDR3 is TGTGCCAGCAGTGAGACAGATCCCGGGGAGCTGTTTTTT. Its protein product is CASSETDPGELFF.

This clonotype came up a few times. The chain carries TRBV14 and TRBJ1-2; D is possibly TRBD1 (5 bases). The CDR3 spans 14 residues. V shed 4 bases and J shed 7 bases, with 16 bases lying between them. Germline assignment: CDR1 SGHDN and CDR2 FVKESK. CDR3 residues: CASSRDQGGIGYTF. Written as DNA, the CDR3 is TGTGCCAGCAGCCGGGACCAGGGAGGCATTGGCTACACCTTC.

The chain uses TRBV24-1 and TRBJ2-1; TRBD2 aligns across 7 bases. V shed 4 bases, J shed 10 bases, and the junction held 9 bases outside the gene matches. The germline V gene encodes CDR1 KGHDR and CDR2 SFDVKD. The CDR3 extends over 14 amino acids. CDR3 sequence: CATSEGGWEREQFF. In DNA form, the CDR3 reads TGTGCCACCAGTGAGGGGGGGTGGGAGCGCGAGCAGTTCTTC.

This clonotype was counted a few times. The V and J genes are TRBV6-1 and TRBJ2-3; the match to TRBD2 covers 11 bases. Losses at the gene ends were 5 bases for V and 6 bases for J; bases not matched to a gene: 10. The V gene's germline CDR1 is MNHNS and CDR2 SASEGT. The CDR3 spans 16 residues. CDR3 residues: CASSKISGRAGDTQYF. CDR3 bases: TGTGCCAGCAGTAAGATTAGCGGGAGGGCCGGGGATACGCAGTATTTT.

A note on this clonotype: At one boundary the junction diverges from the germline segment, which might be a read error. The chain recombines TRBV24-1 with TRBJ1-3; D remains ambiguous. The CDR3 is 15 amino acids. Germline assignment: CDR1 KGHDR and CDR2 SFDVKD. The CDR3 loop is CATSDGPRSGNTMYF. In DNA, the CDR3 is TGTGCCACCAGTGATGGACCCCGAAGCGGGAACACCATGTATTTT.

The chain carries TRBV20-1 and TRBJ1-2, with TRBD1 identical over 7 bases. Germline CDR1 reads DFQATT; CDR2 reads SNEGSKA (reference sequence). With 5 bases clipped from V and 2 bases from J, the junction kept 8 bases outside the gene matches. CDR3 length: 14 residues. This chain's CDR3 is CSAPQGKGNYGYTF. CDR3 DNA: TGCAGTGCTCCACAGGGGAAGGGAAACTATGGCTACACCTTC.

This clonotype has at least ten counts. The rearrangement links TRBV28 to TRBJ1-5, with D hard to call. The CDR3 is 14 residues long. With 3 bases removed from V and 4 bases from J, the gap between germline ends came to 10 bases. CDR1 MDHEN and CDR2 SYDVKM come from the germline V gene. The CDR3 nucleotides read TGTGCCAGCAGTTTTCGACTCAAGAATCAGCCCCAGCATTTT. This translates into CASSFRLKNQPQHF.

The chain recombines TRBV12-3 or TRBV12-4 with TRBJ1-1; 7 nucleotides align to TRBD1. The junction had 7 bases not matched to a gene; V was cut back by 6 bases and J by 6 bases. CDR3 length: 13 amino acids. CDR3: CASSQTGRAEAFF. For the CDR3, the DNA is TGTGCCAGCAGCCAGACAGGGAGGGCTGAAGCTTTCTTT.

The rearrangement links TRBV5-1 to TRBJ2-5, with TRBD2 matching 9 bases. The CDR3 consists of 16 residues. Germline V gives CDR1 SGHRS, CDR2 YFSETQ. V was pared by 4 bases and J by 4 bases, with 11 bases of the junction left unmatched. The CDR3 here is CASSLAWTSAGETQYF. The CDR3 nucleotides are TGCGCCAGCAGCCTAGCCTGGACTAGCGCGGGAGAGACCCAGTACTTC. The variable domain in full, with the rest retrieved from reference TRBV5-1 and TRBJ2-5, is KAGVTQTPRYLIKTRGQQVTLSCSPISGHRSVSWYQQTPGQGLQFLFEYFSETQRNKGNFPGRFSGRQFSNSRSEMNVSTLELGDSALYLCASSLAWTSAGETQYFGPGTRLLVL.

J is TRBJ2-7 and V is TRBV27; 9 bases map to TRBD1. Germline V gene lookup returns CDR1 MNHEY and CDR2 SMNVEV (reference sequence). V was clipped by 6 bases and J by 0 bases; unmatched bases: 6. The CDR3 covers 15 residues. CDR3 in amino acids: CASSAPGQGSYEQYF. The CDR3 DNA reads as TGTGCCAGCAGCGCTCCGGGACAGGGCTCCTACGAGCAGTACTTC.

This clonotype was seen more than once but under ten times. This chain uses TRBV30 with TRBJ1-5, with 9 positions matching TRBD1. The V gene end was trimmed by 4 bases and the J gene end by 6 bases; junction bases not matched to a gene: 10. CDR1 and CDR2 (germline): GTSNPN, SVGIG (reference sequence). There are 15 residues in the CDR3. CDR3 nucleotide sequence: TGTGCCTGGACCCGATCCCAGACAGGGGGTCAGCCCCAGCATTTT. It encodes CAWTRSQTGGQPQHF.

This CDR3 is CASSAGASYGYTF. CDR3 sequence (DNA): TGTGCCAGCAGTGCCGGAGCGAGCTATGGCTACACCTTC. The chain uses TRBV12-3 or TRBV12-4 and TRBJ1-2; D gene ambiguous. V was clipped by 5 bases and J by 4 bases, with 11 bases between them. The CDR3 loop spans 13 amino acids.

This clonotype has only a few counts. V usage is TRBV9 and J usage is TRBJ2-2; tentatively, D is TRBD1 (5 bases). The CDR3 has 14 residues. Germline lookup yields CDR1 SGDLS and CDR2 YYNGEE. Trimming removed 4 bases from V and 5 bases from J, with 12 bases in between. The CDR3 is CASSSPSGTGELFF. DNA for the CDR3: TGTGCCAGCAGCTCCCCCTCAGGGACCGGGGAGCTGTTTTTT.

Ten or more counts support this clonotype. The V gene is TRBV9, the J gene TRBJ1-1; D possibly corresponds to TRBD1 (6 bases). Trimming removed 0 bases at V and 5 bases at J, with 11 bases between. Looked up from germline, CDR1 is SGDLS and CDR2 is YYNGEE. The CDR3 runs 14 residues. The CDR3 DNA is TGTGCCAGCAGCGTAGGGGAAGGGGGGACTGAAGCTTTCTTT. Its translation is CASSVGEGGTEAFF.